The entry below describes one TCR beta chain. Its target is not known. V was pared by 5 bases and J by 2 bases, with 7 bases of the junction left unmatched. The CDR3 is made up of 16 amino acids. Per germline, CDR1 LNHDA and CDR2 SQIVND (reference sequence). These data belong to a study of identical twins. Study-wide results and limits: Models underestimated how often monozygotic twins shared out-of-frame TCR alpha.

Unique molecular identifiers were present on the cDNA, which also gained a universal primer site by template switching. TCRdb reanalysed the 5' RACE reads using MiXCR and keeps one entry per CDR3 protein. The sample has 240,000 or so distinct CDR3 sequences, roughly a tenth seen once; the top ten hold 9% to 10%. What was sequenced was memory T cells sorted from blood. The V gene is TRBV19, the J gene TRBJ2-3; 10 bases are a match to TRBD1. This clonotype originated in a man over 45 in good health. CDR3 protein: CASSAPGTGATDTQYF. CDR3 bases: TGTGCCAGTAGTGCCCCAGGGACAGGGGCCACAGATACGCAGTATTTT. Full variable domain (remainder filled in from reference TRBV19 and TRBJ2-3): DGGITQSPKYLFRKEGQNVTLSCEQNLNHDAMYWYRQDPGQGLRLIYYSQIVNDFQKGDIAEGYSVSREKKESFPLTVTSAQKNPTAFYLCASSAPGTGATDTQYFGPGTRLTVL.